This entry is about one T cell receptor beta chain. The antigen remains unidentified. Arm-PCR of CDR3 regions and iRepertoire HTBI primers were used to build TCR beta libraries. TCRdb re-called the multiplex PCR reads with MiXCR, one entry per CDR3 protein. The sample includes hundreds of thousands of distinct CDR3 sequences, around 21% seen only once; the top ten take 20% to 25%. The source of the sample is a study of regulatory T cells in long-lasting Graves disease. The sample's time point: persistent/refractory GD, antithyroid drugs over 5 years with positive TRAb. Scientists built the TCR library using RNA that was extracted from PBMCs. In Xi'an, China, an endocrinology department was the source of patients. J was trimmed by 3 bases and V by 3 bases; bases with no gene match: 1. Germline V lookup: CDR1 SGHNT, CDR2 YYREEE (reference sequence). CDR3 length: 14 amino acids. Study findings and constraints: Persistent patients had more shared public clonotypes (around 2,800) than new patients (roughly 900). Gene preferences differed: TRBV28, TRBJ1-2, TRBJ2-5 in persistent cases.

V and J are TRBV5-4 and TRBJ1-2, with 11 bases that match TRBD1. This TCR came from a female donor with Graves disease. The sample was peripheral blood mononuclear cells (PBMCs), taken when the disease was refractory, from a patient treated with antithyroid drugs. CDR3 nucleotides: TGTGCCAGCAGCTGGACAGGGGGCGACTATGGCTACACCTTC. Translation: CASSWTGGDYGYTF.